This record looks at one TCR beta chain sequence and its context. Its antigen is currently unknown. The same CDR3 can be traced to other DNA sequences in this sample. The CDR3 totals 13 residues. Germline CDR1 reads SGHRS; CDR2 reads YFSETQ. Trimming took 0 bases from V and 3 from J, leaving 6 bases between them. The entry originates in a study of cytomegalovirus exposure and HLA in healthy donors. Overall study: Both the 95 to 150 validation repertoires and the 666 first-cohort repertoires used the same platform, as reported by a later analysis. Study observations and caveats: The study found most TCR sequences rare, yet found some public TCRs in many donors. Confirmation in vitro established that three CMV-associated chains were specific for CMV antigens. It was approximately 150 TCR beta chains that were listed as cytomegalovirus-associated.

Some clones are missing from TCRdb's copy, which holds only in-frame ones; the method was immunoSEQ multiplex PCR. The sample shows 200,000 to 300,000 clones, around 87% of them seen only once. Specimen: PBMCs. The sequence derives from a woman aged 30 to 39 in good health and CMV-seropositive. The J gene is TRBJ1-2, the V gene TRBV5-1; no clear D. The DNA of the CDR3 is TGCGCCAGCAGCTTGGATACGGACTATGGCTACACCTTC. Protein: CASSLDTDYGYTF.